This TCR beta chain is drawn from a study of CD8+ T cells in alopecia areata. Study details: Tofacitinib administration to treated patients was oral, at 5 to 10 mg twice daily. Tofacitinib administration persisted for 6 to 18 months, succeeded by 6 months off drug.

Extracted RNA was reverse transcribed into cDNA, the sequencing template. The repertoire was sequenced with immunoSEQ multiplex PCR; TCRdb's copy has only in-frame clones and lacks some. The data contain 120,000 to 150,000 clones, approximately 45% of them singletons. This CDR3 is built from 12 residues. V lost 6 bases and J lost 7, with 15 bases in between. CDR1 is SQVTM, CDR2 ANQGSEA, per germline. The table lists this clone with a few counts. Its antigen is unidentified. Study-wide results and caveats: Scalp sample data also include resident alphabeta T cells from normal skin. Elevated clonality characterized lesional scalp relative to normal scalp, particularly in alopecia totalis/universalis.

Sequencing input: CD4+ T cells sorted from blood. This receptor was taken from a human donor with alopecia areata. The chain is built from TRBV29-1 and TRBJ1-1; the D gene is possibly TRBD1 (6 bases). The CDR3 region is CSVQGQLDEAFF. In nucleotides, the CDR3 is TGCAGCGTACAAGGACAGTTGGATGAAGCTTTCTTT. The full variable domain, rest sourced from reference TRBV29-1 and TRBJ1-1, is SAVISQKPSRDICQRGTSLTIQCQVDSQVTMMFWYRQQPGQSLTLIATANQGSEATYESGFVIDKFPISRPNLTFSTLTVSNMSPEDSSIYLCSVQGQLDEAFFGQGTRLTVV.